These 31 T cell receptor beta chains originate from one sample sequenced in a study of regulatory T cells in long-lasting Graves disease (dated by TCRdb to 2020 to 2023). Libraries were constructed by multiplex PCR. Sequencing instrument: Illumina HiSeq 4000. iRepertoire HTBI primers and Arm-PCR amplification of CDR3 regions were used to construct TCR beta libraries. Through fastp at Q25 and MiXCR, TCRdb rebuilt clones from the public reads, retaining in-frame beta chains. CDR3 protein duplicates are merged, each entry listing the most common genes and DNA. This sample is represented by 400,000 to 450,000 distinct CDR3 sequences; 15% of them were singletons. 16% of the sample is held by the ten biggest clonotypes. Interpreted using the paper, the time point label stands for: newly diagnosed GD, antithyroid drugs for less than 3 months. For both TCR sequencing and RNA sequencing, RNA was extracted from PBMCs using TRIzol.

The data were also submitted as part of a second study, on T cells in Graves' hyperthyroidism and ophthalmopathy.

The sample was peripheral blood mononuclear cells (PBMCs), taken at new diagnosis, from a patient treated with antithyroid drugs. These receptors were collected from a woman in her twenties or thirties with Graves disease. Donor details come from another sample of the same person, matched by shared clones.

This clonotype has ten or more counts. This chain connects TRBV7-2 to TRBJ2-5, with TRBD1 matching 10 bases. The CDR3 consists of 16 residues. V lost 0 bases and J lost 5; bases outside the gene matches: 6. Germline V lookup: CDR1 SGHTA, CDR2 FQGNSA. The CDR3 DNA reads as TGTGCCAGCAGCTTAGCCCCGACAGGGGGCGGGGAGACCCAGTACTTC. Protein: CASSLAPTGGGETQYF.

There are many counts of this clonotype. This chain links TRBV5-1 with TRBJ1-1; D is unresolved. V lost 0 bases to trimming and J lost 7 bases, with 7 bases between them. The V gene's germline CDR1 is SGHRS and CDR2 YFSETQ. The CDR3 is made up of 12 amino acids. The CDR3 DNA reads TGCGCCAGCAGCTTGGAGGGTATTGAAGCTTTCTTT. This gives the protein CASSLEGIEAFF.

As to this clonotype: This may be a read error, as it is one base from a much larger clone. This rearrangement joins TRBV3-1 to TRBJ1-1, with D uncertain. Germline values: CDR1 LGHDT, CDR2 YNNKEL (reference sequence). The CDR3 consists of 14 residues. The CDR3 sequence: CPSSQDAGYTEAFF. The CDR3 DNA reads TGTCCCAGCAGCCAAGATGCGGGATACACTGAAGCTTTCTTT.

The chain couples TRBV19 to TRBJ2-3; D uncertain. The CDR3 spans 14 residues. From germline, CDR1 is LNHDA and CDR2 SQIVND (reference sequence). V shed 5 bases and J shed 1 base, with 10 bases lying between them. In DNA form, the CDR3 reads TGTGCCAGTAGTCCCGACCGCGGCACAGATACGCAGTATTTT. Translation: CASSPDRGTDTQYF. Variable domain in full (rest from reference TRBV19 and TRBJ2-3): DGGITQSPKYLFRKEGQNVTLSCEQNLNHDAMYWYRQDPGQGLRLIYYSQIVNDFQKGDIAEGYSVSREKKESFPLTVTSAQKNPTAFYLCASSPDRGTDTQYFGPGTRLTVL.

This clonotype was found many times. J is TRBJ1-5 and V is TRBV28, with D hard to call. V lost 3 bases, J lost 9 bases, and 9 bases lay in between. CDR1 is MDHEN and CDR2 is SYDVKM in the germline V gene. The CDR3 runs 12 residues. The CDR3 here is CASSLQLRPQHF. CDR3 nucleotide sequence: TGTGCCAGCAGTTTGCAACTCCGGCCCCAGCATTTT.

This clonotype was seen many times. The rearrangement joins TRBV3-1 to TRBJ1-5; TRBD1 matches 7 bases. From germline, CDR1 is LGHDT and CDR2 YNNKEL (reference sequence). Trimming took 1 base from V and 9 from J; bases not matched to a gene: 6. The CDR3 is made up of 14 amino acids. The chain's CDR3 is CASSQGGQRGPQHF. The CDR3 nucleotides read TGTGCCAGCAGCCAAGGGGGACAGCGTGGGCCCCAGCATTTT.

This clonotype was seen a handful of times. The DNA of the CDR3 is TGTGCCAGCAGTTTCTCCCGGACCCTCTACAATGAGCAGTTCTTC. This encodes CASSFSRTLYNEQFF. V is TRBV27 and J is TRBJ2-1, with D uncertain. V gave up 3 bases and J gave up 3 bases, with 12 bases separating them. Germline assignment: CDR1 MNHEY and CDR2 SMNVEV (reference sequence). CDR3 length: 15 amino acids.

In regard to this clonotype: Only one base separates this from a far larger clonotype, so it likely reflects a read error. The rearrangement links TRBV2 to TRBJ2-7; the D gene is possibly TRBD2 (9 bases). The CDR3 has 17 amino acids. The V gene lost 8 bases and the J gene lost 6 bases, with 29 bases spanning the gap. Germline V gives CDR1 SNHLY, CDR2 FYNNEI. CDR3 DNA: TGTGCCAGCCCCCAAGACAGGGGCGGCGGGAGGGCCGGCGAGCAGTACTTC. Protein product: CASPQDRGGGRAGEQYF.

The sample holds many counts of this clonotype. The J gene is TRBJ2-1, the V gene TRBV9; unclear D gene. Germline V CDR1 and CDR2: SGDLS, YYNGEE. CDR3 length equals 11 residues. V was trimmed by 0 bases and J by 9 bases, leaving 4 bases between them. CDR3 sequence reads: CASSVGGEQFF. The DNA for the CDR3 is TGTGCCAGCAGCGTAGGGGGTGAGCAGTTCTTC.

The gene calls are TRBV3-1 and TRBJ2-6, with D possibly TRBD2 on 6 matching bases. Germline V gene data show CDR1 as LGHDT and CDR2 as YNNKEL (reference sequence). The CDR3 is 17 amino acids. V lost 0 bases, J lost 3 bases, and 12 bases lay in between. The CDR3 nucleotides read TGTGCCAGCAGCCAAGATCGCGGGGTTAGTGGGGCCAACGTCCTGACTTTC. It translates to CASSQDRGVSGANVLTF.

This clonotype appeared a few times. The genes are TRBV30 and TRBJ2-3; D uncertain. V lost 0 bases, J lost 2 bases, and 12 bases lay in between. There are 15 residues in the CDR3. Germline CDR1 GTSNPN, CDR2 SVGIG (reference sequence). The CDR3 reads CAWSVGGATTDTQYF. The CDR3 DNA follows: TGTGCCTGGAGTGTAGGCGGTGCCACCACAGATACGCAGTATTTT.

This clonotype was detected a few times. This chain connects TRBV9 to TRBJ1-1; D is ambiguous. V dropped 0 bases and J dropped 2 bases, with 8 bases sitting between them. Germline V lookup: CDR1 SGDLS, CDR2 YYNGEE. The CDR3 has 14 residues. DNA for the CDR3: TGTGCCAGCAGCGTAGGGGATTTAAACACTGAAGCTTTCTTT. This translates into CASSVGDLNTEAFF.

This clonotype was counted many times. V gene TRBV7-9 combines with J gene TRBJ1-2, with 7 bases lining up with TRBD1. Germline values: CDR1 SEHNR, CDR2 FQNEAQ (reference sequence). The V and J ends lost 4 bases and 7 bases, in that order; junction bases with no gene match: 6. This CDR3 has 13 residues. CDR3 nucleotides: TGTGCCAGCAGCTCAGGGGGGATCGGTGGCTACACCTTC. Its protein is CASSSGGIGGYTF.

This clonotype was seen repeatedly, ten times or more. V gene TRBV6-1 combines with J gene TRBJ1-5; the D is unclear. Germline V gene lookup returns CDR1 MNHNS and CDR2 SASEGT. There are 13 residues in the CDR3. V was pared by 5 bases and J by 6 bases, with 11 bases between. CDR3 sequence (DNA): TGTGCCAGCAGTAGTGGGCGGCGTCAGCCCCAGCATTTT. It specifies CASSSGRRQPQHF.

The CDR3 spells CASSDGLYNEQFF. CDR3 DNA sequence: TGTGCCAGCAGTGACGGACTCTACAATGAGCAGTTCTTC. This rearrangement joins TRBV6-2 or TRBV6-3 to TRBJ2-1; TRBD2 is a possible D gene (5 bases). This CDR3 is built from 13 residues. The V and J ends lost 5 bases and 3 bases respectively, with 8 bases between them. The germline CDR1 and CDR2 sequences are MNHEY and SVGEGT.

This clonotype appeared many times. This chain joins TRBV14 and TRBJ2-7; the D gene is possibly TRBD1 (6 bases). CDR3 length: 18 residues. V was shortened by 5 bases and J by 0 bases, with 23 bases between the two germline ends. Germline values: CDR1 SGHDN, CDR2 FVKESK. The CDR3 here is CASSSRSGQTRSSYEQYF. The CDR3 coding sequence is TGTGCCAGCAGCTCCCGGTCCGGACAGACCCGAAGCTCCTACGAGCAGTACTTC.

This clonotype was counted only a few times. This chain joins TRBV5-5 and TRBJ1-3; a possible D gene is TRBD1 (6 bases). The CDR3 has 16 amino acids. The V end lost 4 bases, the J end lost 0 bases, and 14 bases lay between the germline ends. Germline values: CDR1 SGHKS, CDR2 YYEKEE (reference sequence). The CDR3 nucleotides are TGTGCCAGCAGCGTGTACAGGGTGAGCTCTGGAAACACCATATATTTT. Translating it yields CASSVYRVSSGNTIYF.

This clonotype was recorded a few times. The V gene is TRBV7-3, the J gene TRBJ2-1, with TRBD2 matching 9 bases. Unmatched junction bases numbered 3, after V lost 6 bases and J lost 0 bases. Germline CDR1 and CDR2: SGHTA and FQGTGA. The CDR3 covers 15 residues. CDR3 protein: CASRTSGPSYNEQFF. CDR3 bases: TGTGCCAGCAGGACTAGCGGTCCCTCCTACAATGAGCAGTTCTTC.

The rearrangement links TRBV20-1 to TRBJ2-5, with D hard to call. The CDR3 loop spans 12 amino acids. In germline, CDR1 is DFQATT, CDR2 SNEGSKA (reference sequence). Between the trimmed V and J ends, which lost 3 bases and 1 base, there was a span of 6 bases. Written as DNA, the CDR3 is TGCAGTGCTAGTCATCTCCAAGAGACCCAGTACTTC. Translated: CSASHLQETQYF.

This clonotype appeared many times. This CDR3 reads CASSQDPGDAYNEQFF. The CDR3 nucleotides are TGTGCCAGCAGCCAAGATCCGGGAGACGCCTACAATGAGCAGTTCTTC. V gene TRBV3-1 combines with J gene TRBJ2-1, with D possibly matching TRBD2 (6 bases). The CDR3 loop spans 16 amino acids. Germline V gene data show CDR1 as LGHDT and CDR2 as YNNKEL (reference sequence). V lost 0 bases and J 2 bases, leaving 11 bases between the germline ends.

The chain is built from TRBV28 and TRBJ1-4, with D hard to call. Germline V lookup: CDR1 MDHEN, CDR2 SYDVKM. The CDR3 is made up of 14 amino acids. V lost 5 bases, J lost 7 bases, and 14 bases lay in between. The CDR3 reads CASSQHRRPEKLFF. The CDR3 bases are TGTGCCAGCAGTCAACACCGGCGGCCTGAAAAACTGTTTTTT.

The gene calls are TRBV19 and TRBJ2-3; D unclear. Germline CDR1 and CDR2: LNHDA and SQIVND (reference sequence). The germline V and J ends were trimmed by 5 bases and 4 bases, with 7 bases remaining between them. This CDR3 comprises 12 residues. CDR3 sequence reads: CASSWRSDTQYF. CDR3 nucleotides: TGTGCCAGTAGTTGGCGTTCAGATACGCAGTATTTT.

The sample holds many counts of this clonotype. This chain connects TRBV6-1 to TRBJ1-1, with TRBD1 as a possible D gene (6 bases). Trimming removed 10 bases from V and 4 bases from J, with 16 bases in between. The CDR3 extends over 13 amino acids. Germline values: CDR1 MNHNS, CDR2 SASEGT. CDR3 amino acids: CATSRDTGTEAFF. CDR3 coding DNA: TGTGCCACCTCGCGGGACACGGGCACTGAAGCTTTCTTT.

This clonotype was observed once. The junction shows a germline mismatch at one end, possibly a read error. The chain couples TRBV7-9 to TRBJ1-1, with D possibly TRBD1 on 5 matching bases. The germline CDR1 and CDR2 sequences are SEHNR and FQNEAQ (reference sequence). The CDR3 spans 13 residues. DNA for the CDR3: TGTACCAGCAGCTTAGGAACTACAGGTGAAGCTTTCTTT. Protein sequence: CTSSLGTTGEAFF.

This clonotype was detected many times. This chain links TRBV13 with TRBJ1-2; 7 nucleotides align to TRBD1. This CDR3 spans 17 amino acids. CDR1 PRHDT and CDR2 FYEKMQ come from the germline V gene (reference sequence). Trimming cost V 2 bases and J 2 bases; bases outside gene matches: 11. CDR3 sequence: CASSLRTGAFPNYGYTF. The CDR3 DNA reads TGTGCCAGCAGCTTAAGAACAGGGGCTTTTCCCAACTATGGCTACACCTTC.

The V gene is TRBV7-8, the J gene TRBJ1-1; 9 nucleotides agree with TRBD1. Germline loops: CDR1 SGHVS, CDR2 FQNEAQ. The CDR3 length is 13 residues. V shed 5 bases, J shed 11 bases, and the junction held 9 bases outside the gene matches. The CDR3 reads CASSQDRGQVAFF. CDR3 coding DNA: TGTGCCAGCAGCCAGGACAGGGGTCAAGTTGCTTTCTTT.

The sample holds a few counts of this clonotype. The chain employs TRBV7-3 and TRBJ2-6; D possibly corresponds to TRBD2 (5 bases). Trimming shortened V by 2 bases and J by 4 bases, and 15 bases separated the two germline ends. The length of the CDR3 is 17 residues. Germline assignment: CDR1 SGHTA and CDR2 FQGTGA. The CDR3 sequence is CASSLESPGTGANVLTF. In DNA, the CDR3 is TGTGCCAGCAGCTTAGAAAGCCCGGGAACCGGGGCCAACGTCCTGACTTTC.

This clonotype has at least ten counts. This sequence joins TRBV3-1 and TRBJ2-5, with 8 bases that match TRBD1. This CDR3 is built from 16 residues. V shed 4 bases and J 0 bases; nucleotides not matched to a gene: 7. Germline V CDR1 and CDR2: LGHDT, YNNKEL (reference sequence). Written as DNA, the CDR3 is TGTGCCAGCAGCCTCGGACAGGGCCCGTACCAAGAGACCCAGTACTTC. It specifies CASSLGQGPYQETQYF.

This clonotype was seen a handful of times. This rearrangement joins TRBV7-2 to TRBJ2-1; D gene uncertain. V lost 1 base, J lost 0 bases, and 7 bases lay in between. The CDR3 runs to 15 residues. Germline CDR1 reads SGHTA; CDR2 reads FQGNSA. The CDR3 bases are TGTGCCAGCAGCTTAGGCGGATACTCCTACAATGAGCAGTTCTTC. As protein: CASSLGGYSYNEQFF.

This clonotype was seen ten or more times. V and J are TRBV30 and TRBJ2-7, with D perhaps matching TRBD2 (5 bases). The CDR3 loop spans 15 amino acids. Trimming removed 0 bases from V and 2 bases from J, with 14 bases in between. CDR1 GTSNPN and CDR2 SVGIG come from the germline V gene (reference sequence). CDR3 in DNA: TGTGCCTGGAGTGTAGGGTTTACTAGGACCTACGAGCAGTACTTC. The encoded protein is CAWSVGFTRTYEQYF.

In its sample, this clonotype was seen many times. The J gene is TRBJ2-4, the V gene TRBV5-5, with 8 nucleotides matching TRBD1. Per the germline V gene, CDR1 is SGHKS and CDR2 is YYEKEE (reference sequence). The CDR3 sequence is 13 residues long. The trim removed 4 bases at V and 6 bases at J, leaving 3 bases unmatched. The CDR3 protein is CASSPGQGNIQYF. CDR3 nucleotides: TGTGCCAGCAGCCCTGGACAGGGAAACATTCAGTACTTC.